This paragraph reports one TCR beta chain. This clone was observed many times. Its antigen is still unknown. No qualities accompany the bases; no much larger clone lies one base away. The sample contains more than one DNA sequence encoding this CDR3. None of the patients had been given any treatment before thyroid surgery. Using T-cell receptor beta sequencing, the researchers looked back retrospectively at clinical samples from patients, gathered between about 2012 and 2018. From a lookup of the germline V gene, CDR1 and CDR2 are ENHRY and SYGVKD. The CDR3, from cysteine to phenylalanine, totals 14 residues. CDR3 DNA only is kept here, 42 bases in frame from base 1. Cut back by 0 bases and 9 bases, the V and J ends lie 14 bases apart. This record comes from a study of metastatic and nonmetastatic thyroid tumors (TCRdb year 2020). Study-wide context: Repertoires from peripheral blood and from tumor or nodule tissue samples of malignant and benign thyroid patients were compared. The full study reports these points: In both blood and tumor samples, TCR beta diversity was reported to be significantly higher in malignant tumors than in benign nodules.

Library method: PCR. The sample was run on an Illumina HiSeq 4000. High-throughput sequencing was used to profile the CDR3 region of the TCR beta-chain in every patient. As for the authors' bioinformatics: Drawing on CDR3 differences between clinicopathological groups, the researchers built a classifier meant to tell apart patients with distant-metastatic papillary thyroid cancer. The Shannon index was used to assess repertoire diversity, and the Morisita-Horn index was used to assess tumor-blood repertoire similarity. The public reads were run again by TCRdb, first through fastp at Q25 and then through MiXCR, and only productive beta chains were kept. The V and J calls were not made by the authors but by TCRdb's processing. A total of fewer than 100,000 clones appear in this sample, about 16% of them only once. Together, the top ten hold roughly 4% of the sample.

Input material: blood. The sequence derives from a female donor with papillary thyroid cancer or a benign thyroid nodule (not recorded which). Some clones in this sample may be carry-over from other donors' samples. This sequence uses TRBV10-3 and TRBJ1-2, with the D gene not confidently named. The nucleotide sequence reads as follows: TGTGCCATCAGTGAGTCGCCCTTGGGCGGGAGCTACACCTTC. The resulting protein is CAISESPLGGSYTF.